These 27 T cell receptor beta chains came from one sample sequenced in a study of cytomegalovirus exposure and HLA in healthy donors. Both 60 Vbeta primers and 13 Jbeta primers went into the PCR. Here immunoSEQ multiplex PCR was the method, and the copy in TCRdb shows in-frame clones only, minus some. This sample has more than 100,000 clones, with 70% to 80% found just once. Sequencing used PBMCs. These receptors were collected from a female donor in good health and CMV-seropositive.

This chain joins TRBV15 and TRBJ1-4, with 10 bases identical to TRBD1. Germline CDR1 reads LNHNV; CDR2 reads YYDKDF (reference sequence). The junction had 11 bases not matched to a gene; V was cut back by 0 bases and J by 7 bases. The CDR3 spans 18 residues. CDR3 bases: TGTGCCACCAGCAGAGATGCCGCCACCGGGACAGGGGTTGAAAAACTGTTTTTT. This codes for CATSRDAATGTGVEKLFF.

V is TRBV28 and J is TRBJ2-2; the D gene is possibly TRBD1 (7 bases). CDR1 and CDR2 from the germline V gene are MDHEN and SYDVKM. V was trimmed by 6 bases and J by 5 bases, leaving 16 bases between them. The CDR3 loop spans 15 amino acids. CDR3 nucleotides: TGTGCCAGCAGCAGGAGGGGGCTCGGGACCGGGGAGCTGTTTTTT. Its translation: CASSRRGLGTGELFF. The full variable domain, in which reference TRBV28 and TRBJ2-2 provide the parts outside the CDR3, is DVKVTQSSRYLVKRTGEKVFLECVQDMDHENMFWYRQDPGLGLRLIYFSYDVKMKEKGDIPEGYSVSREKKERFSLILESASTNQTSMYLCASSRRGLGTGELFFGEGSRLTVL.

In this sample, this clone turned up once. The rearrangement joins TRBV5-1 to TRBJ2-5, with TRBD1 identical over 9 bases. The CDR3 covers 15 residues. CDR1 is SGHRS, CDR2 YFSETQ, per germline. V shed 4 bases and J 4 bases; nucleotides not matched to a gene: 8. The CDR3 DNA reads TGCGCCAGCAGCCAACCGGGACAGGGATCAGAGACCCAGTACTTC. Its translation is CASSQPGQGSETQYF.

As to this clone: At one end, the junction sequence differs from germline, possibly due to a read error. The J gene is TRBJ1-2, the V gene TRBV30; 7 nucleotides align to TRBD1. The germline V gene encodes CDR1 GTSNPN and CDR2 SVGIG (reference sequence). The CDR3 covers 11 residues. The CDR3 region has the DNA TGTGCCTGGACAGGGGGGAATGGCTACCCCTTC. This translates into CAWTGGNGYPF.

The chain employs TRBV6-6 and TRBJ1-4, with 9 bases aligning to TRBD1. Germline lookup yields CDR1 MNHNY and CDR2 SVGAGI (reference sequence). The CDR3 is 16 amino acids. J gave up 7 bases and V 7 bases, and 13 bases lay outside the gene matches. For the CDR3, the DNA is TGTGCCAGCATGAAAACAGGGGGCGGGGTAGGTGAAAAACTGTTTTTT. Its translation: CASMKTGGGVGEKLFF.

This clone has only a few counts. The chain recombines TRBV4-1 with TRBJ2-3; D possibly corresponds to TRBD2 (6 bases). Germline V gene data show CDR1 as MGHRA and CDR2 as YSYEKL. The CDR3 consists of 19 residues. Deletions cut 2 bases from V and 6 bases from J, with 27 bases between. The CDR3 bases are TGCGCCAGCAGCCAATACCCTATGGGGGGTAAGGTCAAAGGGGATACGCAGTATTTT. It specifies CASSQYPMGGKVKGDTQYF.

This chain connects TRBV6-4 to TRBJ2-7; possibly TRBD2 for D (6 bases). Trimming removed 4 bases from V and 7 bases from J, with 11 bases in between. This CDR3 is built from 12 residues. Germline CDR1 reads MRHNA; CDR2 reads SNTAGT. The CDR3 DNA sequence: TGTGCCAGCAGTGGAGGGGCGGGAGAGCAGTACTTC. As protein: CASSGGAGEQYF.

The chain is built from TRBV9 and TRBJ2-1; tentatively, D is TRBD2 (5 bases). The ends were cut back, 0 bases at V and 7 bases at J, with 11 bases in the middle. The CDR3 length is 14 residues. Per germline, CDR1 SGDLS and CDR2 YYNGEE. The CDR3 DNA reads as TGTGCCAGCAGCGTAGGTCTAGAGGGAAATGAGCAGTTCTTC. Translation gives CASSVGLEGNEQFF. Full variable domain (outside the CDR3, taken from reference TRBV9 and TRBJ2-1): DSGVTQTPKHLITATGQRVTLRCSPRSGDLSVYWYQQSLDQGLQFLIQYYNGEERAKGNILERFSAQQFPDLHSELNLSSLELGDSALYFCASSVGLEGNEQFFGPGTRLTVL.

The chain couples TRBV11-2 to TRBJ2-6; possible D gene TRBD1, 7 bases. Trimming took 5 bases from V and 0 from J, leaving 11 bases between them. Per germline, CDR1 SGHAT and CDR2 FQNNGV. This CDR3 is built from 16 residues. The CDR3 is CASSRQGGSGANVLTF. CDR3 bases: TGTGCCAGCAGCCGCCAGGGGGGCTCTGGGGCCAACGTCCTGACTTTC.

The gene calls are TRBV11-2 and TRBJ2-7; D is possibly TRBD2 (5 bases). Trimming took off 1 base at V and 0 bases at J, with 10 bases between the two ends. There are 15 residues in the CDR3. From germline, CDR1 is SGHAT and CDR2 FQNNGV. The CDR3 is CASSLVRGASYEQYF. The CDR3 DNA sequence: TGTGCCAGCAGCTTAGTCCGGGGAGCCTCCTACGAGCAGTACTTC.

This chain joins TRBV11-2 and TRBJ1-1; D remains unclear. Germline V gene lookup returns CDR1 SGHAT and CDR2 FQNNGV. The CDR3 runs to 13 residues. The V end was cut by 3 bases, the J end by 5 bases, with 10 bases between. In DNA form, the CDR3 reads TGTGCCAGCAGCTTCGGGATGGGGACTGAAGCTTTCTTT. Translation: CASSFGMGTEAFF.

The rearrangement uses TRBV5-1 and TRBJ2-5; maybe TRBD2 (5 bases). CDR1 SGHRS and CDR2 YFSETQ come from the germline V gene. V gave up 2 bases and J gave up 5 bases, with 10 bases separating them. The CDR3 covers 13 residues. CDR3 in amino acids: CASSFGVLETQYF. The CDR3, as DNA: TGCGCCAGCAGCTTCGGGGTCTTGGAGACCCAGTACTTC.

The chain recombines TRBV7-2 with TRBJ2-6; D is undetermined. The CDR3 has 15 amino acids. V was trimmed by 4 bases and J by 1 base, leaving 8 bases between them. Germline CDR1 and CDR2: SGHTA and FQGNSA. The CDR3 region is CASSSDFSGANVLTF. The CDR3 DNA sequence: TGTGCCAGCAGCTCTGACTTTTCTGGGGCCAACGTCCTGACTTTC.

In its sample, this clone was seen a few times. This chain connects TRBV19 to TRBJ2-5, with TRBD2 identical over 9 bases. The CDR3 contains 15 residues. Germline assignment: CDR1 LNHDA and CDR2 SQIVND (reference sequence). The J segment lost 4 bases and the V segment lost 6 bases, leaving 9 bases of the junction unmatched. The CDR3 loop reads CASRGEREVGETQYF. The CDR3 region has the DNA TGTGCCAGTAGAGGGGAGCGGGAGGTTGGAGAGACCCAGTACTTC.

This clone was seen only a few times. The rearrangement joins TRBV5-8 to TRBJ1-6, with TRBD1 identical over 8 bases. The CDR3 consists of 17 residues. Germline V gene data show CDR1 as SGHTS and CDR2 as YDEGEE. Losses at the gene ends were 4 bases for V and 0 bases for J; bases not matched to a gene: 6. Written as DNA, the CDR3 is TGTGCCAGCAGCCCCGACAGGGGAGGCTCCTATAATTCACCCCTCCACTTT. Its protein is CASSPDRGGSYNSPLHF.

As DNA, the CDR3 is TGTGCCAGCAGTTTGGAGCTGAGCACAGATACGCAGTATTTT. It translates to CASSLELSTDTQYF. This sequence joins TRBV27 and TRBJ2-3; D unclear. The CDR3 is made up of 14 amino acids. Germline V gene sequence: CDR1 MNHEY, CDR2 SMNVEV (reference sequence). The germline V and J ends were trimmed by 3 bases and 0 bases, with 7 bases remaining between them.

This clone turned up a few times. This sequence joins TRBV27 and TRBJ2-5, with 7 bases that match TRBD1. Germline CDR1 and CDR2: MNHEY and SMNVEV (reference sequence). The CDR3 is 14 residues long. Losses at the gene ends were 4 bases for V and 5 bases for J; bases not matched to a gene: 7. The CDR3 DNA reads TGTGCCAGCAGTTCCAAGGGGGCTGGGGAGACCCAGTACTTC. Translating it yields CASSSKGAGETQYF.

The V call is TRBV5-6, the J call TRBJ1-1, with TRBD1 as a possible D gene (6 bases). V lost 4 bases and J 5 bases, leaving 15 bases between the germline ends. Germline assignment: CDR1 SGHDT and CDR2 YYEEEE. The CDR3 contains 14 residues. The CDR3 bases are TGTGCCAGCAGCCCACAGGGTGTAGTTACTGAAGCTTTCTTT. Amino acids: CASSPQGVVTEAFF.

This clone was seen only once. The rearrangement joins TRBV9 to TRBJ2-1; D unresolved. Trimming left V 2 bases short and J 4 bases short, with 7 bases between. The V gene's germline CDR1 is SGDLS and CDR2 YYNGEE. The length of the CDR3 is 13 residues. The chain's CDR3 is CASSVLQYNEQFF. In DNA, the CDR3 is TGTGCCAGCAGCGTCTTACAGTACAATGAGCAGTTCTTC. Drawing the rest from reference TRBV9 and TRBJ2-1, the complete variable domain is DSGVTQTPKHLITATGQRVTLRCSPRSGDLSVYWYQQSLDQGLQFLIQYYNGEERAKGNILERFSAQQFPDLHSELNLSSLELGDSALYFCASSVLQYNEQFFGPGTRLTVL.

V is TRBV19 and J is TRBJ2-1; D might be TRBD2 (6 bases). Trimming cost V 7 bases and J 1 base, with 14 bases left between them. Germline V gives CDR1 LNHDA, CDR2 SQIVND (reference sequence). This CDR3 has 15 amino acids. CDR3 region: CASKKGTASYNEQFF. The CDR3 region has the DNA TGTGCCAGTAAAAAGGGGACTGCTTCCTACAATGAGCAGTTCTTC.

The count of this clone is one. The chain uses TRBV5-1 and TRBJ1-1, with D unresolved. There are 14 residues in the CDR3. Germline V gene lookup returns CDR1 SGHRS and CDR2 YFSETQ. The ends were cut back, 0 bases at V and 2 bases at J, with 8 bases in the middle. The CDR3, as DNA: TGCGCCAGCAGCTTGGGGCAGACAAACACTGAAGCTTTCTTT. It translates to CASSLGQTNTEAFF.

V gene TRBV28 combines with J gene TRBJ1-6; TRBD1 aligns across 10 bases. Trimming at V came to 6 bases and at J to 12 bases, leaving 11 bases not matched to a gene. CDR3 length: 15 amino acids. CDR1 MDHEN and CDR2 SYDVKM come from the germline V gene. CDR3 in DNA: TGTGCCAGCAGGACAGGGGGCGCTGACTTAGGACCCCTCCACTTT. This gives the protein CASRTGGADLGPLHF.

This chain uses TRBV11-2 with TRBJ2-7; TRBD1 matches 9 bases. With 5 bases clipped from V and 4 bases from J, the junction kept 6 bases outside the gene matches. Germline lookup yields CDR1 SGHAT and CDR2 FQNNGV. The CDR3 consists of 14 residues. As DNA, the CDR3 is TGTGCCAGCAGCCCGGACAGGGGAGGGTACGAGCAGTACTTC. Translation: CASSPDRGGYEQYF.

The chain joins TRBV9 to TRBJ2-3, with 12 bases aligning to TRBD2. The V segment lost 6 bases and the J segment 4 bases; nucleotides outside the gene matches: 3. The germline gives CDR1 SGDLS, CDR2 YYNGEE. The CDR3 loop spans 14 amino acids. The CDR3 here is CASMRTSGADTQYF. CDR3 sequence (DNA): TGTGCCAGCATGCGGACTAGCGGGGCAGATACGCAGTATTTT.

This sequence joins TRBV5-1 and TRBJ2-5; D possibly corresponds to TRBD2 (5 bases). There are 13 residues in the CDR3. Trimming cost V 2 bases and J 5 bases, with 10 bases left between them. Germline CDR1 reads SGHRS; CDR2 reads YFSETQ. The CDR3 DNA sequence: TGCGCCAGCAGCTTATGGGAGTCGGAGACCCAGTACTTC. This codes for CASSLWESETQYF. The full variable domain, rest sourced from reference TRBV5-1 and TRBJ2-5, is KAGVTQTPRYLIKTRGQQVTLSCSPISGHRSVSWYQQTPGQGLQFLFEYFSETQRNKGNFPGRFSGRQFSNSRSEMNVSTLELGDSALYLCASSLWESETQYFGPGTRLLVL.

A remark on this clone: Other DNA sequences within the sample encode an identical CDR3. The chain uses TRBV2 and TRBJ2-4, with TRBD2 matching over 14 bases. With 8 bases clipped from V and 6 bases from J, the junction kept 3 bases outside the gene matches. CDR1 SNHLY and CDR2 FYNNEI come from the germline V gene. The CDR3 covers 14 residues. CDR3 sequence: CASGLAGGGNIQYF. The CDR3 region has the DNA TGTGCCAGCGGACTAGCGGGAGGAGGAAACATTCAGTACTTC.

The rearrangement links TRBV29-1 to TRBJ2-5; 7 positions match TRBD1. The DNA end lines up better with TRBJ2-7; the J call may be wrong. Germline-derived CDR1 and CDR2 are SQVTM and ANQGSEA. This CDR3 spans 13 amino acids. The CDR3 nucleotides are TGCAGCGTTGAACCGACAGGGAGTCGCGAGCAGTACTTC. Encoded protein: CSVEPTGSREQYF.